This T cell receptor (beta chain) was identified during a study of blood T cells in healthy people across ages. Regarding the study as a whole: Total diversity from one million sequenced T cells was likely underestimated. Unknown donor CMV status possibly confounded expanded clonotype changes.

The germline CDR1 and CDR2 sequences are SGHRS and YFSETQ. The CDR3 runs 15 residues. Concerning this clonotype itself: Its matching antigen is unknown. Its ends do not fully match the called genes, so a read error is possible.

The second PCR ran about 6 to 12 cycles with a sample-barcoded 5' primer and J-beta primers. TCRdb independently ran MiXCR on the 5' RACE reads; one entry per CDR3 protein. The sample carries hundreds of thousands of distinct CDR3 sequences, about 45% recorded once. The receptor was isolated from a man aged 80 or over in good health. The chain has TRBV5-1 and TRBJ2-1; weak D call: TRBD2 (6 bases). The sample taken for sequencing was blood. The CDR3 DNA follows: TGCGCCAGCAGCCCGGGTAGCGGCTCCTACAAGGAGCAGTTCTTC. Encoded protein: CASSPGSGSYKEQFF.